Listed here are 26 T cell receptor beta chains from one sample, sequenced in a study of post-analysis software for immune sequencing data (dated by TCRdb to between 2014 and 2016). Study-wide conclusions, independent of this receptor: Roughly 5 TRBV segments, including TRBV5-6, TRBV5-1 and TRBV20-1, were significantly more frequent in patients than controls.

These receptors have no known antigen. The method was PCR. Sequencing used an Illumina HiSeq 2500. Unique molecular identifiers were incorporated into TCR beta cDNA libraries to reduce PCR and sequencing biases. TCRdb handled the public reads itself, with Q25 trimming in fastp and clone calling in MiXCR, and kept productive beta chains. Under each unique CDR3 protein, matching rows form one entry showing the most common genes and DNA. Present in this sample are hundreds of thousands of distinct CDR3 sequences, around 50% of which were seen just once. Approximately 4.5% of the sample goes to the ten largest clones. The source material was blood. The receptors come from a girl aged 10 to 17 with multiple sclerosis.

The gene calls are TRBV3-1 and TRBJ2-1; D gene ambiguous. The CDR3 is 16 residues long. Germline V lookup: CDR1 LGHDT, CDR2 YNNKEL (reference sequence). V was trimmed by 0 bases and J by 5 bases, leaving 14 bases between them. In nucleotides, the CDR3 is TGTGCCAGCAGCCAAGATATAGTGGAAGCGAACAATGAGCAGTTCTTC. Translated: CASSQDIVEANNEQFF.

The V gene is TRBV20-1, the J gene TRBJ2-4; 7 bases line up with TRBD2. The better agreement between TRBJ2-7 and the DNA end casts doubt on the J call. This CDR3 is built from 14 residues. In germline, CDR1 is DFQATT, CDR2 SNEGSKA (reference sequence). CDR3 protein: CSARGEGGIHEQYF. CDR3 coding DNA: TGCAGTGCTAGAGGAGAGGGAGGGATCCACGAGCAGTACTTC.

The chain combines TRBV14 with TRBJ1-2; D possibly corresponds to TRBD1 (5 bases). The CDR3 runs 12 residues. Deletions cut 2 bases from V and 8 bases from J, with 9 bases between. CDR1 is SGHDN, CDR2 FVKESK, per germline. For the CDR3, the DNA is TGTGCCAGCAGCCAAACCGGGGCGGGCTACACCTTC. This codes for CASSQTGAGYTF.

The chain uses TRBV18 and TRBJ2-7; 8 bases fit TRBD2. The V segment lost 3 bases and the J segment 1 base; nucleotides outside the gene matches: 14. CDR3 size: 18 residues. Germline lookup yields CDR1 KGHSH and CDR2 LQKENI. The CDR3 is CASSPTQGLVGASYEQYF. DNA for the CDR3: TGTGCCAGCTCACCCACGCAGGGACTAGTGGGGGCATCCTACGAGCAGTACTTC. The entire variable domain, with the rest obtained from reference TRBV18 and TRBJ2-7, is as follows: NAGVMQNPRHLVRRRGQEARLRCSPMKGHSHVYWYRQLPEEGLKFMVYLQKENIIDESGMPKERFSAEFPKEGPSILRIQQVVRGDSAAYFCASSPTQGLVGASYEQYFGPGTRLTVT.

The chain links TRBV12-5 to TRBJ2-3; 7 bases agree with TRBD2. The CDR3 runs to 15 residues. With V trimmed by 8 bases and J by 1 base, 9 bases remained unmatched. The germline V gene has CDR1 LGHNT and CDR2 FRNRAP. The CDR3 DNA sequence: TGTGCTAGTAAGGAGGGAACTAGCGGCACAGATACGCAGTATTTT. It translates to CASKEGTSGTDTQYF.

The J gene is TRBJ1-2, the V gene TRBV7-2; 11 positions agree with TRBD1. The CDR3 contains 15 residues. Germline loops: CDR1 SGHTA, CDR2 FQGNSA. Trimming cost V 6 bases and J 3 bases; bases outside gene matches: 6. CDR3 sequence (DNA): TGTGCCAGCAGTGGACAGGGGGCGCGGGACTATGGCTACACCTTC. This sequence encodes CASSGQGARDYGYTF.

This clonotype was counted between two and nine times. The CDR3 here is CASSQYQGTGYHEQYF. The CDR3, as DNA: TGCGCCAGCAGCCAATATCAAGGGACAGGGTACCACGAGCAGTACTTC. This chain links TRBV4-1 with TRBJ2-7, with 9 bases matching TRBD1. Germline CDR1 is MGHRA and CDR2 is YSYEKL. J gave up 5 bases and V 2 bases, and 10 bases lay outside the gene matches. This CDR3 has 16 residues.

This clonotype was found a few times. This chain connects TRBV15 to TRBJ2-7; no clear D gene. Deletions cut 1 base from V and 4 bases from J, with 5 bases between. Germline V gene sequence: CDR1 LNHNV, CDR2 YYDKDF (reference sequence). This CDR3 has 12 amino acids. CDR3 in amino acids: CATSRGGYEQYF. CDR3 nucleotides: TGTGCCACCAGCAGAGGAGGATACGAGCAGTACTTC. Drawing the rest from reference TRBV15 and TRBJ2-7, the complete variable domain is DAMVIQNPRYQVTQFGKPVTLSCSQTLNHNVMYWYQQKSSQAPKLLFHYYDKDFNNEADTPDNFQSRRPNTSFCFLDIRSPGLGDTAMYLCATSRGGYEQYFGPGTRLTVT.

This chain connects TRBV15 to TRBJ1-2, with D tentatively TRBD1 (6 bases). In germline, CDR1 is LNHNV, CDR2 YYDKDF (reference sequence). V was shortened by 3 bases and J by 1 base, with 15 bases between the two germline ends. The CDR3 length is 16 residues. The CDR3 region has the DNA TGTGCCACCAGCAGCCTGGAGGACAGAGTTAACTATGGCTACACCTTC. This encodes CATSSLEDRVNYGYTF.

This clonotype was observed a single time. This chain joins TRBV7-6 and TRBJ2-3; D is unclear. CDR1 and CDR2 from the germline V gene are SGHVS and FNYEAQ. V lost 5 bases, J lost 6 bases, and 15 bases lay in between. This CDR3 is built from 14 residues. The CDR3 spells CASSPGLGSDTQYF. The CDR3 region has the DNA TGTGCCAGCAGCCCCGGTCTTGGGTCGGATACGCAGTATTTT.

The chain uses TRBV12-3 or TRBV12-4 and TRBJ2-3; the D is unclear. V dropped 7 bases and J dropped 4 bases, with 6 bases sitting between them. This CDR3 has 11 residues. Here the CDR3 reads CASTRSDTQYF. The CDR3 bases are TGTGCCAGCACGCGATCAGATACGCAGTATTTT.

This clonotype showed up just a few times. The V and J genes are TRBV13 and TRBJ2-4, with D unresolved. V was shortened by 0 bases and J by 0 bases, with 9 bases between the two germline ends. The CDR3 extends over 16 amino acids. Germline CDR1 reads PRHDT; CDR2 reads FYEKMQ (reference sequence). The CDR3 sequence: CASSLGRSLAKNIQYF. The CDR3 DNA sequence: TGTGCCAGCAGCTTAGGCCGGTCCCTAGCCAAAAACATTCAGTACTTC.

The CDR3 loop reads CASAQDRVNTEAFF. The CDR3 region has the DNA TGTGCTAGTGCCCAAGACAGGGTGAACACTGAAGCTTTCTTT. The rearrangement uses TRBV12-5 and TRBJ1-1; 7 bases match TRBD1. The CDR3 extends over 14 amino acids. V lost 7 bases to trimming and J lost 0 bases; unmatched junction nucleotides: 5. CDR1 is LGHNT and CDR2 is FRNRAP in the germline V gene.

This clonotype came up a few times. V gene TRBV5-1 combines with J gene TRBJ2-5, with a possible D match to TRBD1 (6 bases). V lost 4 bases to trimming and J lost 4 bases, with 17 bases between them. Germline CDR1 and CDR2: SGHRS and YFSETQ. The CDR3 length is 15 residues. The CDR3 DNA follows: TGCGCCAGCAGCCCGCCGACAGGTAGACGAGAGACCCAGTACTTC. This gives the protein CASSPPTGRRETQYF.

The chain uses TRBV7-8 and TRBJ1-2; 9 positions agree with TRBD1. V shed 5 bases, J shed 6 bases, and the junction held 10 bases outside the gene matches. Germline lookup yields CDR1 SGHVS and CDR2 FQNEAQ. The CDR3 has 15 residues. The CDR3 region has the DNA TGTGCCAGCAGCGGACCGGGACAGGGTTATCATGGCTACACCTTC. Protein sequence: CASSGPGQGYHGYTF.

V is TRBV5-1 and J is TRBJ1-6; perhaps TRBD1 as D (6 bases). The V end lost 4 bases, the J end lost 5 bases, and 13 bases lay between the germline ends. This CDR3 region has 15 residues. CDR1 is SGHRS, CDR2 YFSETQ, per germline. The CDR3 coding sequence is TGCGCCAGCAGCCGCTGGGCAGGGGATAATTCACCCCTCCACTTT. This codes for CASSRWAGDNSPLHF. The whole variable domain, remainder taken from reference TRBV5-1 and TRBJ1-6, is KAGVTQTPRYLIKTRGQQVTLSCSPISGHRSVSWYQQTPGQGLQFLFEYFSETQRNKGNFPGRFSGRQFSNSRSEMNVSTLELGDSALYLCASSRWAGDNSPLHFGNGTRLTVT.

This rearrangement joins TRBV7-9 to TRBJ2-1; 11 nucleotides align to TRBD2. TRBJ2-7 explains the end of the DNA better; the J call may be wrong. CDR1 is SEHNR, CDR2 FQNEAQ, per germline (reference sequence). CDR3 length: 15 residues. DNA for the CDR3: TGTGCCAGCAGCCGTAGCGGGAGGGCCAACAATGAGCAGTACTTC. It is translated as CASSRSGRANNEQYF.

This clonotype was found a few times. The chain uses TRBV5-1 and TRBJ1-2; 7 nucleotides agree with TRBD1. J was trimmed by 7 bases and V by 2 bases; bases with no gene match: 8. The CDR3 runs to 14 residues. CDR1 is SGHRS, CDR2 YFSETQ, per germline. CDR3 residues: CASSFTGDPSGYTF. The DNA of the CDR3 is TGCGCCAGCAGCTTTACAGGGGACCCCAGTGGCTACACCTTC.

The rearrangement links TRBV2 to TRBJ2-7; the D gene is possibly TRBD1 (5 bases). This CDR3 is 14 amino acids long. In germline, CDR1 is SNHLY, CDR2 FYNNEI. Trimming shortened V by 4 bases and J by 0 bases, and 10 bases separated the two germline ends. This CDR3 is CASSAQGSSYEQYF. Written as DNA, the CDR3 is TGTGCCAGCAGTGCCCAGGGAAGCTCCTACGAGCAGTACTTC.

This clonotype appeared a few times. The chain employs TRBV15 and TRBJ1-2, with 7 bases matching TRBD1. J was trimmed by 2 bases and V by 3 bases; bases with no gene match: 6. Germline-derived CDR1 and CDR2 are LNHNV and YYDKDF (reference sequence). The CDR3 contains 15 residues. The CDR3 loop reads CATSRGQRTNYGYTF. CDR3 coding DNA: TGTGCCACCAGCAGGGGACAGAGAACCAACTATGGCTACACCTTC. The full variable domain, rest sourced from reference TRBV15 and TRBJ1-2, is DAMVIQNPRYQVTQFGKPVTLSCSQTLNHNVMYWYQQKSSQAPKLLFHYYDKDFNNEADTPDNFQSRRPNTSFCFLDIRSPGLGDTAMYLCATSRGQRTNYGYTFGSGTRLTVV.

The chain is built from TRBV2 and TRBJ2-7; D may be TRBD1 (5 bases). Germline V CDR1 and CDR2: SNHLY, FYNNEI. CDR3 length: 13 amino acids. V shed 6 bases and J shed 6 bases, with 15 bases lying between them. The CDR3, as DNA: TGTGCCAGCAGGATGGACAACTCCGGCGAGCAGTACTTC. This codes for CASRMDNSGEQYF. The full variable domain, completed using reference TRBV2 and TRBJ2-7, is EPEVTQTPSHQVTQMGQEVILRCVPISNHLYFYWYRQILGQKVEFLVSFYNNEISEKSEIFDDQFSVERPDGSNFTLKIRSTKLEDSAMYFCASRMDNSGEQYFGPGTRLTVT.

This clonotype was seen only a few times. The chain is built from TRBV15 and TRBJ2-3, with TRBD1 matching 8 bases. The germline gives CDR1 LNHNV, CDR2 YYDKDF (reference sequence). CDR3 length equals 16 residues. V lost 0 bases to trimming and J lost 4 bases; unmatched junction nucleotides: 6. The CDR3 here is CATSREAGGGSDTQYF. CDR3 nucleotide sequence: TGTGCCACCAGCAGAGAGGCAGGGGGCGGGTCAGATACGCAGTATTTT. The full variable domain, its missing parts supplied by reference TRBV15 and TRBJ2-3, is DAMVIQNPRYQVTQFGKPVTLSCSQTLNHNVMYWYQQKSSQAPKLLFHYYDKDFNNEADTPDNFQSRRPNTSFCFLDIRSPGLGDTAMYLCATSREAGGGSDTQYFGPGTRLTVL.

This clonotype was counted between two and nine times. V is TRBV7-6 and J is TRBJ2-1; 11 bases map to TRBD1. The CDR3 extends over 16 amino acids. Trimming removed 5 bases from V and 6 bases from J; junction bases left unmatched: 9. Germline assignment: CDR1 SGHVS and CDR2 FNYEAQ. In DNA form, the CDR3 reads TGTGCCAGCAGCCCCGGACAGGGGGCTACGTCCAATGAGCAGTTCTTC. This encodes CASSPGQGATSNEQFF.

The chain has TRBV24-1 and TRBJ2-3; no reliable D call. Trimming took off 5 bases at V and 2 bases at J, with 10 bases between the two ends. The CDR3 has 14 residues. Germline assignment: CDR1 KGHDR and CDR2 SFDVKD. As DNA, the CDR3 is TGTGCCACCAGTGCCTCAAATCCCACAGATACGCAGTATTTT. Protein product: CATSASNPTDTQYF.

The CDR3 nucleotides read TGTGCCAGCAGGAGCCCGACTGCGAGCTCCTACAATGAGCAGTTCTTC. The encoded protein is CASRSPTASSYNEQFF. V and J are TRBV27 and TRBJ2-1; no firm D call. V was shortened by 6 bases and J by 0 bases, with 15 bases between the two germline ends. The CDR3 totals 16 residues. CDR1 and CDR2 (germline): MNHEY, SMNVEV (reference sequence).

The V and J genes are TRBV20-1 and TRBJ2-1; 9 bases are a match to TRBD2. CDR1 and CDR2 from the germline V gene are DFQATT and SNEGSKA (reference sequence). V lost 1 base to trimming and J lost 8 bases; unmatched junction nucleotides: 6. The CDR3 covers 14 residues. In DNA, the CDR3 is TGCAGTGCTAGAGGTCTAGCGGGGCGGGATGAGCAGTTCTTC. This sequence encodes CSARGLAGRDEQFF.